Listed below are T cell receptor beta chains from one sample, sequenced in a study of shared clonotypes between healthy human individuals. Some clones are missing from TCRdb's copy, which holds only in-frame ones; the method was immunoSEQ multiplex PCR. The repertoire holds approximately 500,000 clones, with about 72% as singletons. What was sequenced was PBMCs. The receptors come from a woman aged 35 to 49 in good health. Some clones in this sample may be carry-over from other donors' samples. CDR3s include the opening cysteine and the closing phenylalanine or tryptophan. Each record gives: J gene, clone size, V gene, D gene, CDR3 DNA, CDR3 protein. The D gene is left open where the match is weak. The listing skips clone size in some rows; elsewhere it reads once, few, many or a size class.

>TRBJ2-5|.|TRBV15|.
TGTGCCACCAGCAGGTCCGGACAGCGGGAGACCCAGTACTTC
CATSRSGQRETQYF
>TRBJ2-5|.|TRBV9|.
TGTGCCAGCAGCGTAGGAGGCAGCCAAGAGACCCAGTACTTC
CASSVGGSQETQYF
>TRBJ2-3|.|TRBV5-6|.
TGTGCCAGCAGCTTCGGAACAGGCACAGATACGCAGTATTTT
CASSFGTGTDTQYF
>TRBJ2-7|once|TRBV14|.
TGTGCCAGCAGCCGACACAACTCCTACGAGCAGTACTTC
CASSRHNSYEQYF
>TRBJ2-5|.|TRBV18|TRBD1
TGTGCCAGCTCACCAAGGACAGGGGAAGAGACCCAGTACTTC
CASSPRTGEETQYF
>TRBJ2-7|.|TRBV6-9|.
TGTGCCAGCAGTTATACCAAAACCCACGAGCAGTACTTC
CASSYTKTHEQYF
>TRBJ2-2|.|TRBV4-3|.
TGCGCCAGCAGCCAAGAGTCGGGACTGAACACCGGGGAGCTGTTTTTT
CASSQESGLNTGELFF
>TRBJ1-4|.|TRBV5-1|.
TGCGCCAGCAGCCGGGACCTTAATGAAAAACTGTTTTTT
CASSRDLNEKLFF
>TRBJ2-5|.|TRBV27|.
TGTGCCAGCAGTTTATTTGGAGAGACCCAGTACTTC
CASSLFGETQYF
>TRBJ2-5|.|TRBV6-5|TRBD2
TGTGCCAGCAGTTACTCTATCAGCGGGGGGGAGACCCAGTACTTC
CASSYSISGGETQYF
>TRBJ2-2|.|TRBV21-1|.
TGTGCCAGCAGCAGAGTTCGTGAAGGAAGCACCGGGGAGCTGTTTTTT
CASSRVREGSTGELFF
>TRBJ2-3|.|TRBV5-1|.
TGCGCCAGCAGCTTGGGGCCCCGCGCGGGAAGCACAGATACGCAGTATTTT
CASSLGPRAGSTDTQYF
>TRBJ1-4|.|TRBV28|.
TGTGCCAGCAGCTCTGCCCCTATTTACGAAAAACTGTTTTTT
CASSSAPIYEKLFF
>TRBJ1-2|.|TRBV28|TRBD1
TGTGCCAGCGGAAGTACAGGGGCAAACCGCTACACCTTC
CASGSTGANRYTF
>TRBJ2-7|.|TRBV28|.
TGTGCCAGCAGCCGTGCCGGGGGAACCTACGAGCAGTACTTC
CASSRAGGTYEQYF
>TRBJ2-2|.|TRBV19|TRBD2
TGTGCCAGTAGTAGCTACCCCTTCCGGGGGAGCGGGAAAACCGGGGAGCTGTTTTTT
CASSSYPFRGSGKTGELFF
>TRBJ2-7|.|TRBV5-1|TRBD1
TGCGCCAGCAGCCCGTTGGGACAGGGGCGGAACGAGCAGTACTTC
CASSPLGQGRNEQYF
>TRBJ1-2|once|TRBV6-1|TRBD1
TGTGCCAGCAGTCCCCAGGGGGCCTCGGGCTACACCTTC
CASSPQGASGYTF
>TRBJ2-1|.|TRBV18|.
TGTGCCAGCTCACCCCGGAAAGGGAGGTCGCTCAGCTCCTACAATGAGCAGTTCTTC
CASSPRKGRSLSSYNEQFF
>TRBJ2-1|many|TRBV10-2|TRBD2
TGCGCCAGCAGTCACGGACTAGCGGACCTCAATGAGCAGTTCTTC
CASSHGLADLNEQFF